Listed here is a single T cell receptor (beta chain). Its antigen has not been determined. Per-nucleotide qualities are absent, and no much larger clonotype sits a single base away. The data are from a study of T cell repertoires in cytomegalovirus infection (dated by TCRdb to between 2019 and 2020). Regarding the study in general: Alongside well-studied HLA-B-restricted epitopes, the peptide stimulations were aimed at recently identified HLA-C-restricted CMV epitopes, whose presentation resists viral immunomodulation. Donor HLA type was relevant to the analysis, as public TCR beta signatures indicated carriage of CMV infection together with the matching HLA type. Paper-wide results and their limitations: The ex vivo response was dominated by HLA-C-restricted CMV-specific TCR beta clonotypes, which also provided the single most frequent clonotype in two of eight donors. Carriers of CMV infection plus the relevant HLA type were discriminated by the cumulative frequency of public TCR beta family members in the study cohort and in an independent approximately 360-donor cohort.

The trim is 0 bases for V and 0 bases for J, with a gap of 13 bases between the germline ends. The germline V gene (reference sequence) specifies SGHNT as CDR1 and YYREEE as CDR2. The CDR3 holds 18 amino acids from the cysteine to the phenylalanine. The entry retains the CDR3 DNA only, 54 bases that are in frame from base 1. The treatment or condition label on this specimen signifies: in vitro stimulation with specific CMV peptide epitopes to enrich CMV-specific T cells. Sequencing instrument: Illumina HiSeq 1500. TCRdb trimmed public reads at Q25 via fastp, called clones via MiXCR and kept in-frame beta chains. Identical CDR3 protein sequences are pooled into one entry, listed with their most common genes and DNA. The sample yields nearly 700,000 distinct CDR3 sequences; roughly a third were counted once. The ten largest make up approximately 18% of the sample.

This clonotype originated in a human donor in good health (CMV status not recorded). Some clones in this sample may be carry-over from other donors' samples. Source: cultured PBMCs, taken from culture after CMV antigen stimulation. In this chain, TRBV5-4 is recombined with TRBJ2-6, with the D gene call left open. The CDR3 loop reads CASSLVYGVSSGANVLTF. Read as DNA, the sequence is TGTGCCAGCAGCTTGGTTTATGGTGTCAGCTCTGGGGCCAACGTCCTGACTTTC.